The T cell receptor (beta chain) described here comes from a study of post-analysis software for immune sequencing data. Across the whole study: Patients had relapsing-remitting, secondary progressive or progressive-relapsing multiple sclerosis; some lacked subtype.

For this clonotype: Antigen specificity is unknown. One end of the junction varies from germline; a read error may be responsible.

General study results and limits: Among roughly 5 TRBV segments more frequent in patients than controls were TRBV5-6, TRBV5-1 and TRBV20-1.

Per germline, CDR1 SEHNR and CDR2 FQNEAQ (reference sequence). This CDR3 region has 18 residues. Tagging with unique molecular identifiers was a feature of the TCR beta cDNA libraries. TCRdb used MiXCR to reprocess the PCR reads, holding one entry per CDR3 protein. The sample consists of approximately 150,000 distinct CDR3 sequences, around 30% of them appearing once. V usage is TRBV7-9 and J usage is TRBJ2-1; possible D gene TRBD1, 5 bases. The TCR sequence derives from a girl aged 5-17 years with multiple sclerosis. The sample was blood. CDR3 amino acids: CASSPRWGRQSSYNERFF. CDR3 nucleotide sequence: TGTGCCAGCAGCCCGCGTTGGGGCAGACAGAGCTCCTACAATGAGCGGTTCTTC.